This T cell receptor beta chain was documented in a study of blood T cell dynamics during melanoma immunotherapy. The study's findings and limits: At W3, later disease-control patients showed bifurcated PBMC repertoire changes, unlike progressors.

Remarks on this clone: Its antigen is undetermined.

Germline CDR1 is SGHTA and CDR2 is FQGNSA. CDR3 length: 12 residues. The germline V and J ends were trimmed by 5 bases and 12 bases, with 13 bases remaining between them. This sample's time point: pre-treatment baseline. Sampling occurred pretreatment (T0) and at week 3 (W3), after cycle one of checkpoint blockade. The method was immunoSEQ multiplex PCR; TCRdb's version includes in-frame clones alone and lacks a portion of them. The sample carries tens of thousands of clones, about 90% recorded once. The sequencing here drew on blood, taken from a patient treated with checkpoint blockade. The receptor comes from a human donor with melanoma. The rearrangement joins TRBV7-2 to TRBJ1-4; D gene ambiguous. This CDR3 reads CASSQTRGELFF. In DNA form, the CDR3 reads TGTGCCAGCAGCCAAACCCGGGGAGAACTGTTTTTT.